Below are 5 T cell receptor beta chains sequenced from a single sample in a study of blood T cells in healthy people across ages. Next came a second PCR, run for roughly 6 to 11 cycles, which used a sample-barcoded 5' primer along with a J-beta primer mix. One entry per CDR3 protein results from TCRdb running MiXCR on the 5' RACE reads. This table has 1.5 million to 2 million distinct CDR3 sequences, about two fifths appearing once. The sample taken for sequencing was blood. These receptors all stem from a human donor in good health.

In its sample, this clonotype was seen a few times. CDR3 nucleotide sequence: TGCAGCGTTGAGCGGCCAACTCCGAGCAATCAGCCCCAGCATTTT. This translates into CSVERPTPSNQPQHF. The chain couples TRBV29-1 to TRBJ1-5, with D unresolved. This CDR3 comprises 15 residues. The germline gives CDR1 SQVTM, CDR2 ANQGSEA. V lost 3 bases and J lost 1, with 13 bases in between.

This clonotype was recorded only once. The CDR3 loop reads CAISEYGPEAFF. The CDR3 DNA follows: TGTGCCATCAGTGAATACGGGCCTGAAGCTTTCTTT. The chain employs TRBV10-3 and TRBJ1-1; D ambiguous. Trimming removed 3 bases at V and 6 bases at J, with 8 bases between. Germline V gene sequence: CDR1 ENHRY, CDR2 SYGVKD. The CDR3 runs to 12 residues.

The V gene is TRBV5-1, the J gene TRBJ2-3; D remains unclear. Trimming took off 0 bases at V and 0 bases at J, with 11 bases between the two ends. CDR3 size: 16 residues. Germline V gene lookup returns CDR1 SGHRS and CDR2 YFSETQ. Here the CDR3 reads CASSLEVASSTDTQYF. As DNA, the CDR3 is TGCGCCAGCAGCTTGGAGGTGGCTTCTAGCACAGATACGCAGTATTTT.

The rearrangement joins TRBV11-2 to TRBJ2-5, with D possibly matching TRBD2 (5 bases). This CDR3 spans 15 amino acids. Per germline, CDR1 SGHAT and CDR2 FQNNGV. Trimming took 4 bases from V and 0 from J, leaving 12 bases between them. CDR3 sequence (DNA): TGTGCCAGCAGCTATAGAGCGGCGTACCAAGAGACCCAGTACTTC. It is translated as CASSYRAAYQETQYF.

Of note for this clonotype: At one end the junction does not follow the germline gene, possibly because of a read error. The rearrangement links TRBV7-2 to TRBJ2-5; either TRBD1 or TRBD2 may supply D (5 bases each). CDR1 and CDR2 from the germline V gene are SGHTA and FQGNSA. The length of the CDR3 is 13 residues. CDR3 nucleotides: TGTGCCAACAGCTTAGTGGGGACCCAGGACCAGTACTTC. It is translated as CANSLVGTQDQYF.